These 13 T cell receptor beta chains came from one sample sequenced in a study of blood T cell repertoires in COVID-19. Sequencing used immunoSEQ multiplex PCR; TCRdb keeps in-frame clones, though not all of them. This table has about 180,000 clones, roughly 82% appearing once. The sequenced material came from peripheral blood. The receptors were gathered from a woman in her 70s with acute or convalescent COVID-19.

The CDR3 region is CSVDWAGGSEQYF. The CDR3 DNA reads TGCAGCGTTGATTGGGCGGGGGGATCCGAGCAGTACTTC. The chain employs TRBV29-1 and TRBJ2-7, with 8 bases that match TRBD2. V shed 3 bases, J shed 6 bases, and the junction held 7 bases outside the gene matches. CDR1 is SQVTM, CDR2 ANQGSEA, per germline. CDR3 length equals 13 residues.

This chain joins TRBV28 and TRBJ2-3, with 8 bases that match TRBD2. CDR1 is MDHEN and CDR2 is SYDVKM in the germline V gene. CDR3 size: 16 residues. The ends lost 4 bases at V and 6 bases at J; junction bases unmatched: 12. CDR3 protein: CASSSQNERGRDTQYF. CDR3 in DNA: TGTGCCAGCAGTTCCCAGAACGAGCGGGGGCGGGATACGCAGTATTTT.

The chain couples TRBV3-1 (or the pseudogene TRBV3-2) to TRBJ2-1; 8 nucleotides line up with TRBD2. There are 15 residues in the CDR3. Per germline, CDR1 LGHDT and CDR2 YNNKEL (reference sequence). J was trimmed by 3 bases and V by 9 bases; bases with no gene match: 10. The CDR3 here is CASRSLRGGYNEQFF. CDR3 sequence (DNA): TGTGCCAGTAGATCCCTCCGGGGGGGCTACAATGAGCAGTTCTTC.

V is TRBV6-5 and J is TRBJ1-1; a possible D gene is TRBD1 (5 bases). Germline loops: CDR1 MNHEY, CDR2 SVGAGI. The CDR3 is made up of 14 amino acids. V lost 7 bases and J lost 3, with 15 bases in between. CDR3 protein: CASTSGFWDTEAFF. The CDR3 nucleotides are TGTGCCAGCACCTCAGGGTTCTGGGACACTGAAGCTTTCTTT.

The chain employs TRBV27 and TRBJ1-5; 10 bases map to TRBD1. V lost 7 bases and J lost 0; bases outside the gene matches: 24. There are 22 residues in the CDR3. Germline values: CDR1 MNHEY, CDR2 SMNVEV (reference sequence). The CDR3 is CASILGEAKRDRGHCSNQPQHF. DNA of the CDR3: TGTGCCAGCATCCTCGGAGAGGCTAAGCGGGACAGGGGCCACTGTAGCAATCAGCCCCAGCATTTT.

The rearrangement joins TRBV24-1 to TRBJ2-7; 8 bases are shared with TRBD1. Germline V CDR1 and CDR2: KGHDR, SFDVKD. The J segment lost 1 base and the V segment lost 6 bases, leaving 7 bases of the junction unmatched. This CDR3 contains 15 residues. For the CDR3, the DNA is TGTGCCACCAGTCCTAACAGGGGGTGTTCCTACGAGCAGTACTTC. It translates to CATSPNRGCSYEQYF.

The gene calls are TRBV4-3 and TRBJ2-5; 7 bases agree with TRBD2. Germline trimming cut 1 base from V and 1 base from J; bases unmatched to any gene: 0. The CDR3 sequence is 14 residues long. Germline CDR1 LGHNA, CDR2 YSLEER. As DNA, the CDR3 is TGCGCCAGCAGCCAAGGACTAGCCCAAGAGACCCAGTACTTC. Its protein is CASSQGLAQETQYF.

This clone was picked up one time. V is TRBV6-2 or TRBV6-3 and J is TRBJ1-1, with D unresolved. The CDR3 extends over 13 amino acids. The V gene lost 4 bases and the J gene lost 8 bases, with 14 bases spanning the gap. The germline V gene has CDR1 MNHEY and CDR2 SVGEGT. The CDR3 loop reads CASSLTGLGEAFF. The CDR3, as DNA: TGTGCCAGCAGTTTGACCGGACTTGGGGAAGCTTTCTTT.

The CDR3 coding sequence is TGTGCCAGCAGCGGGGACAGGGGGTTTAGTGGCTACACCTTC. This gives the protein CASSGDRGFSGYTF. The chain recombines TRBV7-2 with TRBJ1-2; 11 bases line up with TRBD1. Germline loops: CDR1 SGHTA, CDR2 FQGNSA. The V segment lost 5 bases and the J segment 7 bases; nucleotides outside the gene matches: 6. This CDR3 spans 14 amino acids.

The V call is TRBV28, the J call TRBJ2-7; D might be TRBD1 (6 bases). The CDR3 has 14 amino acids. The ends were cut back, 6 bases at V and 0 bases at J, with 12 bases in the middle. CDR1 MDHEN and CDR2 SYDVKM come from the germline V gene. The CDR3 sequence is CASRFRTVSYEQYF. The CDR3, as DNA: TGTGCCAGCAGGTTCAGGACAGTCTCCTACGAGCAGTACTTC.

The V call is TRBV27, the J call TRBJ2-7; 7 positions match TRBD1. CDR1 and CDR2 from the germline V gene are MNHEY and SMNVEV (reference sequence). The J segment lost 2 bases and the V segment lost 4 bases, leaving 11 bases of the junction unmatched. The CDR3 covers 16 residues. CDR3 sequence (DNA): TGTGCCAGCAGTTCCACAAGACAGGGTGGCACCTACGAGCAGTACTTC. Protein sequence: CASSSTRQGGTYEQYF.

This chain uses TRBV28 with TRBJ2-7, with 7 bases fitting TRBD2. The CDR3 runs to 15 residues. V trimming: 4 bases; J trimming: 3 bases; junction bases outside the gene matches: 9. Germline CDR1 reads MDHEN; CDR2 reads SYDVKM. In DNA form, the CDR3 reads TGTGCCAGCAGTTGGGGGGGAAGCGGACACTACGAGCAGTACTTC. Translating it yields CASSWGGSGHYEQYF. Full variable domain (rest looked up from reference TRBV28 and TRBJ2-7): DVKVTQSSRYLVKRTGEKVFLECVQDMDHENMFWYRQDPGLGLRLIYFSYDVKMKEKGDIPEGYSVSREKKERFSLILESASTNQTSMYLCASSWGGSGHYEQYFGPGTRLTVT.

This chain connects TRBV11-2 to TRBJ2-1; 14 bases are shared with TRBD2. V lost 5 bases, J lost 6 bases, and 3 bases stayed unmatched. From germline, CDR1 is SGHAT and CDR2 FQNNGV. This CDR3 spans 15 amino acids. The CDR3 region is CASSLGTSGSNEQFF. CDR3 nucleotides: TGTGCCAGCAGCCTCGGGACTAGCGGGAGCAATGAGCAGTTCTTC. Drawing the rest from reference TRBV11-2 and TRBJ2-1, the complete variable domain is EAGVAQSPRYKIIEKRQSVAFWCNPISGHATLYWYQQILGQGPKLLIQFQNNGVVDDSQLPKDRFSAERLKGVDSTLKIQPAKLEDSAVYLCASSLGTSGSNEQFFGPGTRLTVL.